The clone carrying this T cell receptor beta chain was counted only a few times. Antigen: not known. The V gene's germline CDR1 is SGHTA and CDR2 FQGNSA. V was trimmed by 1 base and J by 0 bases, leaving 11 bases between them. The CDR3 sequence is 16 residues long. These data originate in a study of radiotherapy plus CTLA-4 blockade in lung cancer. Study-wide context: Among all patients, 15% to 20% showed objective responses, while roughly 28% had disease control. Study-wide results and caveats: The study found tumor-derived TCR clones expanded in blood after radiotherapy plus ipilimumab.

Focal radiation was given together with CTLA-4 blockade (ipilimumab) to patients with chemo-refractory metastatic non-small-cell lung cancer. Repertoires were generated with immunoSEQ multiplex PCR, while TCRdb's copy carries only in-frame clones and drops some. The table has approximately 77,000 clones, about four fifths seen once. The clonotype was recovered from a human donor with non-small cell lung cancer whose response to radiotherapy plus ipilimumab could not be evaluated. Some clones in this sample may be carry-over from other donors' samples. This sequence joins TRBV7-2 and TRBJ2-3; D may be TRBD2 (7 bases). Source: peripheral blood, taken from a patient treated with radiotherapy plus ipilimumab. The DNA of the CDR3 is TGTGCCAGCAGCTTAGGGGGGGGCCTTAGCACAGATACGCAGTATTTT. Translating it yields CASSLGGGLSTDTQYF.